Each of the 18 T cell receptor beta chains below was sequenced from the same sample in a study of shared clonotypes between healthy human individuals (dated by TCRdb to the early 2020s). Receptors were amplified or captured by the immunoSEQ multiplex PCR assay. Drawn from immuneACCESS, this table holds only the in-frame rearrangements with V and J called that TCRdb kept. Clones are partly lost; checked studies trace under half to an unresolved V gene and leave the rest unexplained. Within this sample are 400,000 to 500,000 clones, with 60% to 85% of them counted one time only. Together, the top ten hold 13% of the sample. The sequencing input was PBMCs. The receptor set was obtained from a woman between 40 and 55 years old in good health. Some clones in this sample may be carry-over from other donors' samples.

CDR3 nucleotide sequence: TGTGCCAGCAGATCGACAGAAGACTACGAGCAGTACTTC. Encoded protein: CASRSTEDYEQYF. The V call is TRBV7-9, the J call TRBJ2-7, with a weak D call TRBD1 (5 bases). With 6 bases removed from V and 3 bases from J, the gap between germline ends came to 12 bases. The germline gives CDR1 SEHNR, CDR2 FQNEAQ (reference sequence). The CDR3 is 13 residues long. Filled out from reference TRBV7-9 and TRBJ2-7, the complete variable domain reads DTGVSQNPRHKITKRGQNVTFRCDPISEHNRLYWYRQTLGQGPEFLTYFQNEAQLEKSRLLSDRFSAERPKGSFSTLEIQRTEQGDSAMYLCASRSTEDYEQYFGPGTRLTVT.

The V call is TRBV30, the J call TRBJ1-5; the D gene is possibly TRBD1 (5 bases). The V gene lost 1 base and the J gene lost 1 base, with 8 bases spanning the gap. Germline V gene data show CDR1 as GTSNPN and CDR2 as SVGIG (reference sequence). This CDR3 spans 14 amino acids. In DNA, the CDR3 is TGTGCCTGGAGTGAGGGACTGAGCAATCAGCCCCAGCATTTT. The encoded protein is CAWSEGLSNQPQHF.

In its sample, this clone was seen a few times. Only one base separates this from a far larger clonotype, so it likely reflects a read error. The chain employs TRBV30 and TRBJ2-7; no clear D gene. Per the germline V gene, CDR1 is GTSNPN and CDR2 is SVGIG (reference sequence). The CDR3 is 12 amino acids. The CDR3 protein is CAWSQDRYGQYF. CDR3 nucleotide sequence: TGTGCCTGGTCGCAGGACCGCTACGGGCAGTACTTC.

The chain is built from TRBV21-1 and TRBJ2-7. TRBV21-1 constitutes a pseudogene. This CDR3 is built from 15 residues. This chain's CDR3 is CASSKLWVFVGEQYF. The CDR3 DNA follows: TGTGCCAGCAGCAAATTATGGGTGTTTGTGGGCGAGCAGTACTTC.

In its sample, this clone was seen once. The chain has TRBV2 and TRBJ2-7, with 10 bases identical to TRBD1. Trimming removed 6 bases from V and 3 bases from J; junction bases left unmatched: 8. From germline, CDR1 is SNHLY and CDR2 FYNNEI. The CDR3 sequence is 15 residues long. The CDR3 sequence is CASRRSGTGVYEQYF. CDR3 nucleotide sequence: TGTGCCAGCAGGAGATCCGGGACAGGGGTCTACGAGCAGTACTTC.

The chain carries TRBV2 and TRBJ1-5; perhaps TRBD1 as D (6 bases). The CDR3 runs 13 residues. The germline V and J ends were trimmed by 8 bases and 2 bases, with 10 bases remaining between them. The V gene's germline CDR1 is SNHLY and CDR2 FYNNEI. The CDR3 DNA reads as TGTGCCAGCGATCCAGGGGGCAATCAGCCCCAGCATTTT. It yields the protein CASDPGGNQPQHF. The whole variable domain, remainder taken from reference TRBV2 and TRBJ1-5, is EPEVTQTPSHQVTQMGQEVILRCVPISNHLYFYWYRQILGQKVEFLVSFYNNEISEKSEIFDDQFSVERPDGSNFTLKIRSTKLEDSAMYFCASDPGGNQPQHFGDGTRLSIL.

This rearrangement joins TRBV5-1 to TRBJ2-5; 7 bases are shared with TRBD1. CDR3 length: 13 amino acids. The ends lost 6 bases at V and 2 bases at J; junction bases unmatched: 4. Germline CDR1 and CDR2: SGHRS and YFSETQ. CDR3 loop: CASNDRVQETQYF. The CDR3 DNA reads as TGCGCCAGCAACGACAGGGTTCAAGAGACCCAGTACTTC.

This clone occurred many times. The CDR3 here is CASSEGRGRQPQHF. The CDR3 region has the DNA TGTGCCAGCAGTGAAGGAAGGGGCCGGCAGCCCCAGCATTTT. The gene calls are TRBV6-1 and TRBJ1-5; D perhaps matches TRBD1 (5 bases). The CDR3 consists of 14 residues. Between the trimmed V and J ends, which lost 1 base and 7 bases, there was a span of 11 bases. The germline V gene has CDR1 MNHNS and CDR2 SASEGT.

The rearrangement links TRBV4-3 to TRBJ2-7; D remains unclear. Trimming shortened V by 4 bases and J by 8 bases, and 24 bases separated the two germline ends. This CDR3 contains 16 residues. Looked up from germline, CDR1 is LGHNA and CDR2 is YSLEER. Here the CDR3 DNA reads TGCGCCAGCAGCCCTAGTATGTCTTCGTTACGGCAGAAGCAGTACTTC. Protein sequence: CASSPSMSSLRQKQYF.

The gene calls are TRBV14 and TRBJ2-6, with D unresolved. This CDR3 has 15 amino acids. Trimming left V 5 bases short and J 0 bases short, with 8 bases between. Per the germline V gene, CDR1 is SGHDN and CDR2 is FVKESK. CDR3 in DNA: TGTGCCAGCAGCTCCCGGTTCTCTGGGGCCAACGTCCTGACTTTC. Its translation is CASSSRFSGANVLTF.

J is TRBJ2-6 and V is TRBV27; D unclear. This CDR3 comprises 14 residues. Trimming took 2 bases from V and 2 from J, leaving 4 bases between them. Germline CDR1 is MNHEY and CDR2 is SMNVEV (reference sequence). CDR3 in amino acids: CASSLGAGANVLTF. The CDR3 bases are TGTGCCAGCAGTTTAGGTGCTGGGGCCAACGTCCTGACTTTC. Full variable domain (rest looked up from reference TRBV27 and TRBJ2-6): EAQVTQNPRYLITVTGKKLTVTCSQNMNHEYMSWYRQDPGLGLRQIYYSMNVEVTDKGDVPEGYKVSRKEKRNFPLILESPSPNQTSLYFCASSLGAGANVLTFGAGSRLTVL.

J is TRBJ2-7 and V is TRBV21-1; whether TRBD2, the table's D call, matches the DNA was not checked. TRBV21-1 is given as a pseudogene. The CDR3 has 16 residues. Here the CDR3 DNA reads TGTGCCAGCAGCAAAGTAATCATTCGGGTGAGCTACGAGCAGTACTTC. As protein: CASSKVIIRVSYEQYF.

CDR3 protein: CASATSYEQYF. The CDR3 coding sequence is TGTGCCAGCGCTACATCCTACGAGCAGTACTTC. The chain links TRBV28 to TRBJ2-7; D is unresolved. Trimming took off 8 bases at V and 1 base at J, with 6 bases between the two ends. The CDR3 spans 11 residues. Germline V gene data show CDR1 as MDHEN and CDR2 as SYDVKM.

The chain employs TRBV30 and TRBJ2-7; D may be TRBD1 (5 bases). The V and J ends lost 4 bases and 5 bases respectively, with 18 bases between them. The CDR3 length is 14 residues. Germline CDR1 and CDR2: GTSNPN and SVGIG (reference sequence). The CDR3 sequence: CAWNKQVDLDEQYF. The CDR3 DNA sequence: TGTGCCTGGAATAAACAGGTCGATTTAGACGAGCAGTACTTC. The full variable domain, rest sourced from reference TRBV30 and TRBJ2-7, is SQTIHQWPATLVQPVGSPLSLECTVEGTSNPNLYWYRQAAGRGLQLLFYSVGIGQISSEVPQNLSASRPQDRQFILSSKKLLLSDSGFYLCAWNKQVDLDEQYFGPGTRLTVT.

The V and J genes are TRBV30 and TRBJ2-1; 13 bases align to TRBD2. Germline CDR1 and CDR2: GTSNPN and SVGIG (reference sequence). The length of the CDR3 is 17 residues. Trimming took 1 base from V and 0 from J; bases not matched to a gene: 3. CDR3 coding DNA: TGTGCCTGGAGTGGACTAGCGGGAGGCCGCTCCTACAATGAGCAGTTCTTC. It yields the protein CAWSGLAGGRSYNEQFF. Full variable domain (outside the CDR3, taken from reference TRBV30 and TRBJ2-1): SQTIHQWPATLVQPVGSPLSLECTVEGTSNPNLYWYRQAAGRGLQLLFYSVGIGQISSEVPQNLSASRPQDRQFILSSKKLLLSDSGFYLCAWSGLAGGRSYNEQFFGPGTRLTVL.

Concerning this clone: This sample includes further DNA sequences coding for the same CDR3. This sequence joins TRBV19 and TRBJ2-7; 7 positions agree with TRBD2. The CDR3 length is 15 residues. Looked up from germline, CDR1 is LNHDA and CDR2 is SQIVND (reference sequence). The junction had 7 bases not matched to a gene; V was cut back by 3 bases and J by 2 bases. CDR3 region: CASSIGLAETYEQYF. The DNA for the CDR3 is TGTGCCAGTAGTATCGGGCTAGCGGAGACCTACGAGCAGTACTTC.

The V gene is TRBV18, the J gene TRBJ2-7; D is unclear. The V gene's germline CDR1 is KGHSH and CDR2 LQKENI. The CDR3 length is 13 residues. The V and J ends lost 6 bases and 4 bases respectively, with 13 bases between them. The CDR3 bases are TGTGCCAGCTCTTATGACCCTTCATACGAGCAGTACTTC. Its translation is CASSYDPSYEQYF.

With respect to this clone: The conserved phenylalanine or tryptophan is not found at the CDR3 terminus, so this likely reflects a read error. Because the CDR3's place on the DNA is in doubt, the DNA is left out and the CDR3 is given as listed by TCRdb. This chain uses TRBV13 with TRBJ1-2. Looked up from germline, CDR1 is PRHDT and CDR2 is FYEKMQ (reference sequence). With termini counted, the CDR3 has 11 amino acids. This CDR3 reads CASSLSEGVYI.